These 28 T cell receptor beta chains came from one sample sequenced in a study of T cells in localized non-small cell lung cancer. Assay: immunoSEQ multiplex PCR; the TCRdb copy retains only in-frame clones and omits some. Of more than 40,000 clones listed, about 86% were seen once; the top ten hold 2.5%. Material: PBMCs, obtained before any cancer treatment. The receptor source for this set is a man aged 35 to 69 with stage II lung adenocarcinoma.

J is TRBJ2-1 and V is TRBV11-2, with TRBD1 identical over 7 bases. This CDR3 has 16 residues. Germline assignment: CDR1 SGHAT and CDR2 FQNNGV. J was trimmed by 0 bases and V by 5 bases; bases with no gene match: 7. CDR3 nucleotide sequence: TGTGCCAGCAGCCCGTCCGGGACAGTCTCCTACAATGAGCAGTTCTTC. Translating it yields CASSPSGTVSYNEQFF.

V is TRBV5-4 and J is TRBJ2-5, with 8 bases lining up with TRBD1. Trimming removed 0 bases from V and 2 bases from J; junction bases left unmatched: 3. Per the germline V gene, CDR1 is SGHNT and CDR2 is YYREEE (reference sequence). The CDR3 has 15 residues. CDR3 sequence: CASSLAGTGQETQYF. CDR3 DNA: TGTGCCAGCAGCTTGGCAGGGACAGGACAAGAGACCCAGTACTTC.

The chain uses TRBV6-6 and TRBJ2-1; D may be TRBD2 (6 bases). CDR3 length: 16 residues. Germline V gene sequence: CDR1 MNHNY, CDR2 SVGAGI (reference sequence). The V end lost 0 bases, the J end lost 7 bases, and 16 bases lay between the germline ends. The CDR3 DNA follows: TGTGCCAGCAGTTACTCGGAGGGGCTAATAAGGAATGAGCAGTTCTTC. It encodes CASSYSEGLIRNEQFF.

CDR3 sequence reads: CASSRPLAGGPHEQFF. The CDR3, as DNA: TGTGCCAGCAGTCGGCCTCTAGCGGGGGGGCCCCATGAGCAGTTCTTC. The V call is TRBV9, the J call TRBJ2-1, with 12 positions matching TRBD2. The trim removed 5 bases at V and 8 bases at J, leaving 11 bases unmatched. Germline V gene data show CDR1 as SGDLS and CDR2 as YYNGEE. The CDR3 is made up of 16 amino acids.

The chain recombines TRBV7-2 with TRBJ1-1; D not resolved. Trimming shortened V by 5 bases and J by 1 base, and 8 bases separated the two germline ends. The CDR3 covers 13 residues. Looked up from germline, CDR1 is SGHTA and CDR2 is FQGNSA. The CDR3 DNA reads TGTGCCAGCAGCCCCCTGTGGAACACTGAAGCTTTCTTT. It codes for CASSPLWNTEAFF.

The table lists this clone with a few counts. The chain links TRBV6-1 to TRBJ1-3, with no clear D. The CDR3 sequence is 14 residues long. Per germline, CDR1 MNHNS and CDR2 SASEGT. The V gene lost 6 bases and the J gene lost 0 bases, with 9 bases spanning the gap. The CDR3 DNA reads TGTGCCAGCAGCCAAGTTCACTCTGGAAACACCATATATTTT. Encoded protein: CASSQVHSGNTIYF.

This chain uses TRBV18 with TRBJ1-2, with a weak D call TRBD1 (5 bases). Germline V gene sequence: CDR1 KGHSH, CDR2 LQKENI. V lost 3 bases and J 0 bases, leaving 14 bases between the germline ends. The CDR3 is 16 residues long. The CDR3 reads CASSPKSGGTNYGYTF. CDR3 bases: TGTGCCAGCTCACCGAAATCGGGGGGGACTAACTATGGCTACACCTTC.

This clone was detected only a few times. This chain links TRBV6-5 with TRBJ1-1; TRBD1 aligns across 10 bases. The germline CDR1 and CDR2 sequences are MNHEY and SVGAGI. Trimming removed 2 bases from V and 4 bases from J; junction bases left unmatched: 4. The CDR3 spans 15 residues. The CDR3 reads CASSYLDRGSTEAFF. Written as DNA, the CDR3 is TGTGCCAGCAGTTACCTGGACAGGGGGAGCACTGAAGCTTTCTTT.

The CDR3: CASSDLGWNTEAFF. CDR3 DNA: TGTGCCAGCAGTGACCTTGGTTGGAACACTGAAGCTTTCTTT. The chain couples TRBV27 to TRBJ1-1; D is ambiguous. The CDR3 consists of 14 residues. The V end lost 5 bases, the J end lost 1 base, and 11 bases lay between the germline ends. The V gene's germline CDR1 is MNHEY and CDR2 SMNVEV (reference sequence).

The V gene is TRBV30, the J gene TRBJ1-4, with 7 bases fitting TRBD1. This CDR3 is built from 12 residues. Germline V gives CDR1 GTSNPN, CDR2 SVGIG (reference sequence). The J segment lost 3 bases and the V segment lost 8 bases, leaving 3 bases of the junction unmatched. The CDR3 loop reads CALDRSNEKLFF. For the CDR3, the DNA is TGTGCCCTGGACAGGTCTAATGAAAAACTGTTTTTT. Full variable domain (outside the CDR3, taken from reference TRBV30 and TRBJ1-4): SQTIHQWPATLVQPVGSPLSLECTVEGTSNPNLYWYRQAAGRGLQLLFYSVGIGQISSEVPQNLSASRPQDRQFILSSKKLLLSDSGFYLCALDRSNEKLFFGSGTQLSVL.

A word on this clone: The sample carries other DNA sequences with the same CDR3. The chain links TRBV4-1 to TRBJ2-7; perhaps TRBD1 as D (5 bases). Germline assignment: CDR1 MGHRA and CDR2 YSYEKL. Trimming took 4 bases from V and 6 from J, leaving 13 bases between them. The CDR3 sequence is 13 residues long. CDR3 protein: CASSLGQGSEQYF. In DNA, the CDR3 is TGCGCCAGCAGCCTGGGGCAGGGATCCGAGCAGTACTTC.

The chain is built from TRBV7-8 and TRBJ2-1; 8 nucleotides line up with TRBD1. Germline lookup yields CDR1 SGHVS and CDR2 FQNEAQ. V shed 5 bases, J shed 6 bases, and the junction held 3 bases outside the gene matches. This CDR3 has 13 residues. The CDR3 loop reads CASSVDRGNEQFF. As DNA, the CDR3 is TGTGCCAGCAGCGTCGACAGGGGCAATGAGCAGTTCTTC. Full variable domain (remainder filled in from reference TRBV7-8 and TRBJ2-1): GAGVSQSPRYKVAKRGQDVALRCDPISGHVSLFWYQQALGQGPEFLTYFQNEAQLDKSGLPSDRFFAERPEGSVSTLKIQRTQQEDSAVYLCASSVDRGNEQFFGPGTRLTVL.

J is TRBJ2-1 and V is TRBV19, with D possibly being TRBD2 (6 bases). In germline, CDR1 is LNHDA, CDR2 SQIVND (reference sequence). V gave up 4 bases and J gave up 6 bases, with 16 bases separating them. This CDR3 spans 15 amino acids. CDR3 nucleotide sequence: TGTGCCAGTAGTAAAGACGGGGGACTCCCCAATGAGCAGTTCTTC. It specifies CASSKDGGLPNEQFF.

This clone was observed once. The chain joins TRBV6-5 to TRBJ2-7; D remains unclear. Deletions cut 2 bases from V and 2 bases from J, with 10 bases between. The CDR3 consists of 14 residues. Germline V CDR1 and CDR2: MNHEY, SVGAGI. The CDR3 sequence: CASSYDWQAYEQYF. The CDR3, as DNA: TGTGCCAGCAGTTACGACTGGCAGGCCTACGAGCAGTACTTC.

The chain employs TRBV5-1 and TRBJ1-4; tentative D call: TRBD1 (6 bases). Germline CDR1 SGHRS, CDR2 YFSETQ. V was pared by 1 base and J by 7 bases, with 17 bases between. The CDR3 is 16 amino acids. CDR3 sequence: CASSLNGGPTPEKLFF. CDR3 DNA: TGCGCCAGCAGCTTGAACGGGGGGCCAACCCCTGAAAAACTGTTTTTT. Complete variable domain (other parts from reference TRBV5-1 and TRBJ1-4): KAGVTQTPRYLIKTRGQQVTLSCSPISGHRSVSWYQQTPGQGLQFLFEYFSETQRNKGNFPGRFSGRQFSNSRSEMNVSTLELGDSALYLCASSLNGGPTPEKLFFGSGTQLSVL.

The chain links TRBV18 to TRBJ2-1; TRBD1 might be the D (6 bases). CDR1 and CDR2 from the germline V gene are KGHSH and LQKENI. V gave up 3 bases and J gave up 8 bases, with 14 bases separating them. The CDR3 runs 14 residues. CDR3 sequence: CASSPRERQDEQFF. The CDR3 DNA reads as TGTGCCAGCTCACCCCGGGAAAGACAGGATGAGCAGTTCTTC.

This clone showed up just a few times. The CDR3 bases are TGTGCCAGCAGCACCTACTCCTACGAGCAGTACTTC. This translates into CASSTYSYEQYF. The chain carries TRBV6-1 and TRBJ2-7, with D unclear. Germline V gene data show CDR1 as MNHNS and CDR2 as SASEGT. The CDR3 covers 12 residues. Trimming stripped 6 bases from V and 0 bases from J, with 6 bases between.

The chain links TRBV7-2 to TRBJ2-5, with D tentatively TRBD1 (6 bases). The V end was cut by 5 bases, the J end by 4 bases, with 20 bases between. Per the germline V gene, CDR1 is SGHTA and CDR2 is FQGNSA. The CDR3 contains 16 residues. CDR3 in amino acids: CASSRSQRGSGETQYF. The CDR3 coding sequence is TGTGCCAGCAGCCGAAGTCAAAGGGGGTCCGGAGAGACCCAGTACTTC.

CDR3 sequence reads: CASSSAQETQYF. In DNA form, the CDR3 reads TGTGCCAGCAGCTCGGCACAAGAGACCCAGTACTTC. The chain employs TRBV13 and TRBJ2-5, with D uncertain. The germline V and J ends were trimmed by 4 bases and 2 bases, with 5 bases remaining between them. This CDR3 is 12 amino acids long. Germline V gene data show CDR1 as PRHDT and CDR2 as FYEKMQ (reference sequence).

Turning to this clone: This likely comes from a read error, as the CDR3 has no conserved phenylalanine or tryptophan at its end. No DNA is shown, since the ends of the CDR3 on it are uncertain; the CDR3 is the one TCRdb lists. This chain uses TRBV6-6 with TRBJ2-7; TRBD1 reflects the table's D call only, with no check against the DNA. Ends included, the CDR3 has 12 residues. Per the germline V gene, CDR1 is MNHNY and CDR2 is SVGAGI (reference sequence). The CDR3 protein is CASSLGQGIFSS.

J is TRBJ2-4 and V is TRBV11-2; D is undetermined. Germline V lookup: CDR1 SGHAT, CDR2 FQNNGV. CDR3 length equals 13 residues. The ends were cut back, 0 bases at V and 6 bases at J, with 6 bases in the middle. The CDR3 DNA reads TGTGCCAGCAGCTTAGACCGGAGAAACATTCAGTACTTC. Translating it yields CASSLDRRNIQYF.

This chain uses TRBV9 with TRBJ1-3; D gene uncertain. Germline assignment: CDR1 SGDLS and CDR2 YYNGEE. V lost 0 bases, J lost 0 bases, and 10 bases lay in between. The CDR3 extends over 16 amino acids. The CDR3 DNA reads TGTGCCAGCAGCGTAGATAGGAACCCCTCTGGAAACACCATATATTTT. The encoded protein is CASSVDRNPSGNTIYF.

V gene TRBV13 combines with J gene TRBJ2-1, with D tentatively TRBD1 or TRBD2 (5 bases each). This CDR3 has 16 amino acids. Trimming removed 6 bases from V and 5 bases from J, with 20 bases in between. CDR1 is PRHDT and CDR2 is FYEKMQ in the germline V gene (reference sequence). CDR3 DNA sequence: TGTGCCAGCAGTTCCACCGGGACGGACAACCACAATGAGCAGTTCTTC. This gives the protein CASSSTGTDNHNEQFF. Supplemented by reference TRBV13 and TRBJ2-1, the full variable domain reads AAGVIQSPRHLIKEKRETATLKCYPIPRHDTVYWYQQGPGQDPQFLISFYEKMQSDKGSIPDRFSAQQFSDYHSELNMSSLELGDSALYFCASSSTGTDNHNEQFFGPGTRLTVL.

J is TRBJ2-3 and V is TRBV10-1; D unclear. The CDR3 is 10 amino acids. Germline CDR1 reads WNHNN; CDR2 reads SYGVQD (reference sequence). Trimming cost V 6 bases and J 8 bases, with 6 bases left between them. CDR3 loop: CASRDGTQYF. CDR3 sequence (DNA): TGCGCCAGCAGGGACGGTACGCAGTATTTT.

The chain carries TRBV5-5 and TRBJ1-2; 12 nucleotides match TRBD1. The germline V gene has CDR1 SGHKS and CDR2 YYEKEE (reference sequence). The CDR3 consists of 14 residues. Unmatched junction bases numbered 9, after V lost 7 bases and J lost 8 bases. The CDR3 is CASGPGQGARGYTF. The CDR3 nucleotides are TGTGCCAGCGGACCGGGACAGGGGGCGCGGGGCTACACCTTC.

CDR3 coding DNA: TGTGCCAGCAGCTTAGCCGGGGGGCTAACGGGGGAGCAGTACTTC. This translates into CASSLAGGLTGEQYF. The chain combines TRBV7-2 with TRBJ2-7, with D possibly being TRBD2 (7 bases). This CDR3 is 15 amino acids long. The V end lost 0 bases, the J end lost 7 bases, and 16 bases lay between the germline ends. From germline, CDR1 is SGHTA and CDR2 FQGNSA.

J is TRBJ2-1 and V is TRBV19; D ambiguous. This CDR3 spans 12 amino acids. The V and J ends lost 5 bases and 8 bases respectively, with 10 bases between them. From germline, CDR1 is LNHDA and CDR2 SQIVND (reference sequence). CDR3 residues: CASSQGYYEQFF. CDR3 coding DNA: TGTGCCAGTAGTCAAGGGTACTATGAGCAGTTCTTC.

The rearrangement links TRBV6-1 to TRBJ2-1; 13 bases agree with TRBD2. V was clipped by 7 bases and J by 5 bases; unmatched bases: 5. The CDR3 runs 15 residues. Looked up from germline, CDR1 is MNHNS and CDR2 is SASEGT. The CDR3 DNA follows: TGTGCCAGCAACCCACTAGCGGGGGGGGACAATGAGCAGTTCTTC. Translating it yields CASNPLAGGDNEQFF.